Below, 6 T cell receptor beta chains from the same sample are listed, as sequenced in a study of shared clonotypes between healthy human individuals. The repertoire was sequenced with immunoSEQ multiplex PCR; TCRdb's copy has only in-frame clones and lacks some. The data contain over 700,000 clones, 55% to 80% of them singletons. The sequencing sample was made of memory CD4+ T cells sorted from blood. As to subset: CD45RA-negative fraction. These TCRs come from a woman under 40 in good health.

The chain uses TRBV28 and TRBJ1-2, with a tentative D call TRBD1 (5 bases). This CDR3 is built from 14 residues. V lost 6 bases to trimming and J lost 1 base, with 12 bases between them. From germline, CDR1 is MDHEN and CDR2 SYDVKM. For the CDR3, the DNA is TGTGCCAGCAGCCCGGTGGGGGGTAACTATGGCTACACCTTC. Translating it yields CASSPVGGNYGYTF.

The table lists this clone with a count of one. This rearrangement joins TRBV9 to TRBJ2-7; 11 bases are shared with TRBD2. Trimming removed 4 bases from V and 7 bases from J; junction bases left unmatched: 10. Germline CDR1 SGDLS, CDR2 YYNGEE. The CDR3 spans 15 residues. CDR3 residues: CASSRTTSGTGEQYF. For the CDR3, the DNA is TGTGCCAGCAGCCGCACGACTAGCGGGACGGGGGAGCAGTACTTC.

The V gene is TRBV5-6, the J gene TRBJ2-7; D not resolved. The CDR3 consists of 11 residues. Germline V gives CDR1 SGHDT, CDR2 YYEEEE. V lost 3 bases and J lost 8, with 9 bases in between. The CDR3 here is CASSSGPKQYF. CDR3 nucleotides: TGTGCCAGCAGCTCCGGACCCAAGCAGTACTTC.

The gene calls are TRBV5-1 and TRBJ2-7; D not resolved. This CDR3 has 14 amino acids. Trimming removed 2 bases from V and 3 bases from J, with 12 bases in between. Germline V gene sequence: CDR1 SGHRS, CDR2 YFSETQ. CDR3 bases: TGCGCCAGCAGCTTATCCGGAGCCAACTACGAGCAGTACTTC. Translation: CASSLSGANYEQYF.

This clone showed up just once. The CDR3 nucleotides are TGCGCCAGCAGCTTGGCCTTCGGGGGGGTCACTGAAGCTTTCTTT. Translation gives CASSLAFGGVTEAFF. This chain links TRBV5-1 with TRBJ1-1; TRBD1 might be the D (5 bases). Per germline, CDR1 SGHRS and CDR2 YFSETQ. Trimming removed 0 bases from V and 4 bases from J, with 13 bases in between. CDR3 length equals 15 residues.

The chain joins TRBV6-6 to TRBJ2-7; D tentatively reads TRBD1 or TRBD2 (5 bases each). Between the trimmed V and J ends, which lost 6 bases and 3 bases, there was a span of 12 bases. This CDR3 is 13 amino acids long. Germline assignment: CDR1 MNHNY and CDR2 SVGAGI (reference sequence). CDR3 DNA sequence: TGTGCCAGCAGCTGGGAGACAGTCTACGAGCAGTACTTC. Protein product: CASSWETVYEQYF.